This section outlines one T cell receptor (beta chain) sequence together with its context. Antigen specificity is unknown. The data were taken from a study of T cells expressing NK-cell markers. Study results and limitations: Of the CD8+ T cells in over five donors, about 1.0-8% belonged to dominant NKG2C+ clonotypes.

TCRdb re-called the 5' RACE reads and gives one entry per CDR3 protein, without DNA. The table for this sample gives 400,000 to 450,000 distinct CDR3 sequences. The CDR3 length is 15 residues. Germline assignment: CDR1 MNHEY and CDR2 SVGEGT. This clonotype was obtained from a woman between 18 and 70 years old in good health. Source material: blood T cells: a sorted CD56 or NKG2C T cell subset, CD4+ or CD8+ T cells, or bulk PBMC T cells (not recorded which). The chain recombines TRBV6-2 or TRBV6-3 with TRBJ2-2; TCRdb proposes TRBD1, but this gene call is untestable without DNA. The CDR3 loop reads CASYWGQGNTGELFF.